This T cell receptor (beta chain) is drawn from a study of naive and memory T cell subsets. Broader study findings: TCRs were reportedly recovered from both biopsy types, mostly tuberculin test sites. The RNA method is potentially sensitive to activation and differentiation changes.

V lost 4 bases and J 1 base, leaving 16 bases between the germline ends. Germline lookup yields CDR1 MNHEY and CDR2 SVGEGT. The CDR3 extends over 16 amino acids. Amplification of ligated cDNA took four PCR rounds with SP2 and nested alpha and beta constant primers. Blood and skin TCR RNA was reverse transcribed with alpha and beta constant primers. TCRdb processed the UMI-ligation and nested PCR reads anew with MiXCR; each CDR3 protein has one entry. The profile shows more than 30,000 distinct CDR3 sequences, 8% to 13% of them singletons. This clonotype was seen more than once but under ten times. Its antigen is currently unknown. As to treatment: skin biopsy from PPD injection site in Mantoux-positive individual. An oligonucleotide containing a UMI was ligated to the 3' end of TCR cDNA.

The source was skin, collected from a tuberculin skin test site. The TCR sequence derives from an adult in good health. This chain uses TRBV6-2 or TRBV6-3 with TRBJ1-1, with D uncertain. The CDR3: CASSSDAGDRNTEAFF. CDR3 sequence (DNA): TGTGCCAGCAGTTCTGATGCGGGTGATAGGAACACTGAAGCTTTCTTT.